The 11 T cell receptor beta chains listed next were all sequenced from one sample in a study of Graves' ophthalmopathy and Graves' hyperthyroidism. TCR beta CDR3 amplification used RNA transcripts. An opening RT-PCR round employed HTBI primers and preceded a second-round multiplex PCR. A single record per CDR3 protein comes from TCRdb applying MiXCR to the multiplex PCR reads. The sample has some 1.1 million distinct CDR3 sequences; around a third are singletons. The sample consisted of peripheral blood or thyroid tissue (not recorded which). The receptors come from an adult man with Graves' hyperthyroidism.

This clonotype was seen repeatedly, ten times or more. CDR3 sequence (DNA): TGTGCCAGCAGCTTGGTTCTAGCTAGCGGGGAGCTGTTTTTT. Residues: CASSLVLASGELFF. This chain uses TRBV11-2 with TRBJ2-2; D perhaps matches TRBD2 (5 bases). Germline values: CDR1 SGHAT, CDR2 FQNNGV. The ends were cut back, 3 bases at V and 7 bases at J, with 12 bases in the middle. This CDR3 region has 14 residues.

The chain has TRBV7-9 and TRBJ2-2; 7 positions agree with TRBD2. The trim removed 7 bases at V and 5 bases at J, leaving 13 bases unmatched. The CDR3 runs 16 residues. Germline V gene sequence: CDR1 SEHNR, CDR2 FQNEAQ (reference sequence). The CDR3 reads CASTIQQGGPTGELFF. In DNA, the CDR3 is TGTGCCAGCACCATTCAGCAGGGAGGGCCAACCGGGGAGCTGTTTTTT.

This clonotype was counted only a few times. V and J are TRBV6-5 and TRBJ1-4; the D gene is possibly TRBD1 (5 bases). V lost 8 bases to trimming and J lost 8 bases, with 18 bases between them. CDR1 MNHEY and CDR2 SVGAGI come from the germline V gene. The CDR3 loop spans 14 amino acids. CDR3 sequence reads: CASGMGRGKEKLFF. The CDR3 DNA follows: TGTGCCAGCGGTATGGGGAGGGGAAAAGAAAAACTGTTTTTT.

This clonotype has ten or more counts. V is TRBV19 and J is TRBJ2-2; no clear D gene. Per germline, CDR1 LNHDA and CDR2 SQIVND (reference sequence). The CDR3 runs 11 residues. Trimming pared 4 bases from V and 6 bases from J, leaving 3 bases between. CDR3 sequence (DNA): TGTGCCAGTAGTAACTCCGGGGAGCTGTTTTTT. This encodes CASSNSGELFF.

This clonotype showed up many times. The DNA of the CDR3 is TGTGCCAGTAGTGGCCGGGACAGGGTTAATTCACCCCTCCACTTT. Translation gives CASSGRDRVNSPLHF. The chain couples TRBV19 to TRBJ1-6, with TRBD1 identical over 9 bases. The CDR3 runs 15 residues. Germline V lookup: CDR1 LNHDA, CDR2 SQIVND (reference sequence). V gave up 5 bases and J gave up 6 bases; unmatched junction bases: 5.

The chain links TRBV12-3 or TRBV12-4 to TRBJ2-7; 8 bases map to TRBD1. Trimming took 5 bases from V and 4 from J; bases not matched to a gene: 13. This CDR3 comprises 16 residues. Written as DNA, the CDR3 is TGTGCCAGCAGTCTAGTTTTGACAGGGGTATGGTACGAGCAGTACTTC. This sequence encodes CASSLVLTGVWYEQYF.

This clonotype has a count of ten or more. The V call is TRBV12-3 or TRBV12-4, the J call TRBJ2-6; 8 bases are shared with TRBD1. Trimming at V came to 5 bases and at J to 1 base, leaving 4 bases not matched to a gene. CDR3 length: 16 residues. The CDR3 DNA reads TGTGCCAGCAGTATCCGGGACAGGTCTGGGGCCAACGTCCTGACTTTC. Its protein product is CASSIRDRSGANVLTF.

V gene TRBV2 combines with J gene TRBJ1-5; 9 bases map to TRBD1. The CDR3 has 12 amino acids. CDR1 SNHLY and CDR2 FYNNEI come from the germline V gene. The V gene end was trimmed by 10 bases and the J gene end by 9 bases; junction bases not matched to a gene: 7. CDR3 protein: CATRDREGPQHF. The CDR3 DNA reads as TGTGCCACCCGGGACAGGGAAGGGCCCCAGCATTTT.

Concerning this clonotype itself: This may be a read error, as it is one base from a much larger clone. The chain carries TRBV20-1 and TRBJ2-5, with TRBD1 identical over 9 bases. J gave up 4 bases and V 4 bases, and 7 bases lay outside the gene matches. CDR3 length equals 14 residues. Germline V lookup: CDR1 DFQATT, CDR2 SNEGSKA (reference sequence). CDR3 sequence reads: CSAIVYRGRETQYF. The CDR3 coding sequence is TGCAGTGCTATAGTTTACAGGGGGCGAGAGACCCAGTACTTC.

V is TRBV5-8 and J is TRBJ1-1; 9 nucleotides agree with TRBD1. V was clipped by 1 base and J by 3 bases; unmatched bases: 4. This CDR3 spans 15 amino acids. Per the germline V gene, CDR1 is SGHTS and CDR2 is YDEGEE. CDR3 sequence reads: CASSLRDRAYTEAFF. DNA of the CDR3: TGTGCCAGCAGCTTGCGGGACAGGGCTTACACTGAAGCTTTCTTT.

This clonotype was detected many times. J is TRBJ1-1 and V is TRBV2; tentatively, D is TRBD1 (5 bases). Germline CDR1 reads SNHLY; CDR2 reads FYNNEI. The CDR3 has 16 residues. V gave up 7 bases and J gave up 0 bases, with 18 bases separating them. CDR3 nucleotide sequence: TGTGCCAGCAAAACCCCCAGGGACGGCATGAACACTGAAGCTTTCTTT. It codes for CASKTPRDGMNTEAFF.